The clone carrying this T cell receptor beta chain was counted between two and nine times. These data originate in a study of blood T cell repertoires in COVID-19. Background on the study: Sample material is recorded as cDNA or gDNA derived from T cells, B-cell-depleted T cells, or PBMCs.

The ends were cut back, 2 bases at V and 11 bases at J, with 12 bases in the middle. The CDR3 spans 12 residues. In germline, CDR1 is LGHNT, CDR2 FRNRAP. Authors' data handling: Scientists estimated how many nucleated cells there were by amplifying reference gene primers. Using immunoSEQ multiplex PCR, the repertoire was profiled, and TCRdb retains in-frame clones only, with some absent. V and J calls and clone size are those listed in that table; D and trimming were worked out from the DNA. The sample lists about 280,000 clones, roughly 90% occurring once. Sequencing was done on a sample of peripheral blood. The rearrangement links TRBV12-5 to TRBJ2-5; D may be TRBD2 (5 bases). The origin of this receptor is a man aged 50 to 59 with acute or convalescent COVID-19. The CDR3 nucleotides are TGTGCTAGTGGTTTGACGGCGGGTGGGCAGTACTTC. Protein: CASGLTAGGQYF.